The 3 T cell receptor beta chains below come from one sample, sequenced in a study of vaccination and CD4 T cells after COVID-19. These receptors have no identified antigens. Sequenced with the Oncomine TCR Beta short-read assay was DNA taken from cultured CD4+ T cells. TCRdb re-derived calls from the PCR reads in MiXCR, one entry per CDR3 protein. The profile shows more than 8,000 distinct CDR3 sequences, 45% to 55% of them singletons. As for treatment: approximately nine-day PBMC culture with coronavirus spike peptide pools or control peptides (ViraFEST assay). Sample: CD4+ T cells from blood, cultured in vitro. The receptor source for this set is a human donor who had recovered from COVID-19.

V usage is TRBV5-1 and J usage is TRBJ1-4; D possibly corresponds to TRBD1 (5 bases). The V end lost 6 bases, the J end lost 3 bases, and 15 bases lay between the germline ends. The V gene's germline CDR1 is SGHRS and CDR2 YFSETQ. The CDR3 covers 15 residues. Written as DNA, the CDR3 is TGCGCCAGCACCGACTTAGGGGTGGCTAATGAAAAACTGTTTTTT. Residues: CASTDLGVANEKLFF. Filled out from reference TRBV5-1 and TRBJ1-4, the complete variable domain reads KAGVTQTPRYLIKTRGQQVTLSCSPISGHRSVSWYQQTPGQGLQFLFEYFSETQRNKGNFPGRFSGRQFSNSRSEMNVSTLELGDSALYLCASTDLGVANEKLFFGSGTQLSVL.

The chain links TRBV9 to TRBJ1-2, with 7 positions matching TRBD1. The CDR3 runs 16 residues. CDR1 and CDR2 from the germline V gene are SGDLS and YYNGEE. J lost 4 bases, V lost 3 bases, and 12 bases had no gene match. CDR3 coding DNA: TGTGCCAGCAGCGGGCCGGACAGGTTAATCTCCTATGGCTACACCTTC. Translation gives CASSGPDRLISYGYTF.

This clonotype was counted only a few times. The rearrangement uses TRBV6-5 and TRBJ1-1; D remains ambiguous. Between the trimmed V and J ends, which lost 4 bases and 5 bases, there was a span of 14 bases. CDR1 and CDR2 from the germline V gene are MNHEY and SVGAGI. The CDR3 is 14 amino acids. The CDR3 here is CASSWYRGGTEAFF. The CDR3 coding sequence is TGTGCCAGCAGTTGGTATCGAGGAGGTACTGAAGCTTTCTTT.